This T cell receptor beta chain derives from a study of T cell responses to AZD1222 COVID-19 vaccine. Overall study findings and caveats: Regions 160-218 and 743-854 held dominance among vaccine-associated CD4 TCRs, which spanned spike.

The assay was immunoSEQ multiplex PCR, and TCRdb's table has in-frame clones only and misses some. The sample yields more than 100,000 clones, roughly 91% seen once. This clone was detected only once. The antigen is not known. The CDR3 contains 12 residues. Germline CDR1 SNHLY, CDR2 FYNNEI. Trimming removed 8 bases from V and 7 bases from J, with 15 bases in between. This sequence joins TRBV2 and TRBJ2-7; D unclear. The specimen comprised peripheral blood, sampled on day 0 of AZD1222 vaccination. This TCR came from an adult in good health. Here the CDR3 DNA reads TGTGCCAGCGGGATGTGGTTTGGGGAGCAGTACTTC. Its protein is CASGMWFGEQYF.